The TCR beta chain described here comes from a study of blood T cell repertoires in COVID-19. Germline CDR1 is SGHTS and CDR2 is YDEGEE. There are 16 residues in the CDR3. V dropped 3 bases and J dropped 1; count of bases not matched to a gene: 3. Sequenced by immunoSEQ multiplex PCR; TCRdb stores in-frame clones only, minus some. The table shows roughly 15,000 clones, with approximately 84% occurring only once. Material: peripheral blood. This chain uses TRBV5-8 with TRBJ2-1; 11 bases map to TRBD1. This receptor was taken from a human donor in a cohort sampled during active COVID-19. As DNA, the CDR3 is TGTGCCAGCAGCTGGGGACAGGGGGGTTCCTACAATGAGCAGTTCTTC. It encodes CASSWGQGGSYNEQFF. Full variable domain (remainder filled in from reference TRBV5-8 and TRBJ2-1): EAGVTQSPTHLIKTRGQQATLRCSPISGHTSVYWYQQALGLGLQFLLWYDEGEERNRGNFPPRFSGRQFPNYSSELNVNALELEDSALYLCASSWGQGGSYNEQFFGPGTRLTVL.